This TCR beta chain emerged from a study of Graves' ophthalmopathy and Graves' hyperthyroidism. Findings and caveats of the study: In blood, most expanded thyroid clonotypes above 0.001 frequency were also detected.

Trimming left V 5 bases short and J 10 bases short, with 12 bases between. This CDR3 has 12 residues. Where ophthalmopathy was present, donors had moderate-to-severe activity, CAS ≥3, NOSPECS ≥4 and duration under 3 months. Transcripts of RNA were the source for amplifying TCR beta CDR3 regions. The authors performed first-round RT-PCR with HTBI primers and then a second-round multiplex PCR. TCRdb reprocessed the multiplex PCR reads with MiXCR, giving one entry per CDR3 protein. In the table there are about 370,000 distinct CDR3 sequences, about a sixth of which are singletons. This clonotype was found many times. Its antigen remains unidentified.

This receptor was obtained from a woman aged 18-29 years with Graves' ophthalmopathy. Sequenced material: peripheral blood. The chain recombines TRBV12-3 or TRBV12-4 with TRBJ1-5; D unclear. CDR3 DNA sequence: TGTGCCAGCAGTGCACGACAAGCCCCCCAGCATTTT. This sequence encodes CASSARQAPQHF.